This section outlines one T cell receptor (beta chain) sequence together with its context. With 7 bases clipped from V and 3 bases from J, the junction kept 7 bases outside the gene matches. CDR1 and CDR2 from the germline V gene are SQVTM and ANQGSEA. The CDR3 has 13 residues. Each CDR3 protein gets one entry after TCRdb re-called the 5' RACE reads with MiXCR. This sample has 150,000 to 200,000 distinct CDR3 sequences, with 5.5% to 7.5% found just once. This specimen comes from a study of T cells after yellow fever vaccination. The chain uses TRBV29-1 and TRBJ2-7; 9 nucleotides line up with TRBD2. The sample was CD4+ T cells sorted from PBMCs, taken 5 to 6 days after the first yellow fever vaccination. The receptor comes from a man between 18 and 35 years old who received the YFV17D yellow fever vaccine. The CDR3: CSARIAGDYEQYF. The DNA for the CDR3 is TGCAGCGCGCGTATAGCGGGGGACTACGAGCAGTACTTC.